Presented here are 2 T cell receptor beta chains from one specimen sequenced in a study of T cell changes during pregnancy in multiple sclerosis. The data were produced by immunoSEQ multiplex PCR, yet TCRdb's version contains in-frame clones alone and is incomplete. The table records some 110,000 clones, more than 85% of them present only once. The specimen was peripheral blood, collected in the third trimester of pregnancy. Receptor source: a female donor with multiple sclerosis, enrolled in a pregnancy study.

In regard to this clone: Other nucleotide sequences from this sample produce the same CDR3. The rearrangement uses TRBV6-1 and TRBJ2-3; the match to TRBD2 covers 12 bases. J lost 2 bases, V lost 4 bases, and 4 bases had no gene match. This CDR3 is 16 amino acids long. From germline, CDR1 is MNHNS and CDR2 SASEGT. The CDR3 region is CASSATSGGLTDTQYF. CDR3 DNA: TGTGCCAGCAGTGCGACTAGCGGGGGCCTCACAGATACGCAGTATTTT.

The CDR3 loop is CASSVDGNYNEQFF. The CDR3 DNA follows: TGTGCCAGCAGCGTAGATGGCAACTACAATGAGCAGTTCTTC. The chain recombines TRBV9 with TRBJ2-1; D remains unclear. V was shortened by 0 bases and J by 3 bases, with 7 bases between the two germline ends. Germline values: CDR1 SGDLS, CDR2 YYNGEE. The CDR3 is 14 amino acids.